This T cell receptor (beta chain) was recorded in a study of blood T cell repertoires in COVID-19. Data came from immunoSEQ multiplex PCR; TCRdb stores just in-frame clones and leaves some out. The data hold about 240,000 clones, with about four fifths observed a single time. This TCR derives from a woman of 80 years or more with COVID-19, enrolled during active disease. Sequencing used peripheral blood.

For the CDR3, the DNA is TGTGCCAGCAGCCCTGGGACAGGGTTTTTTGCAGATACGCAGTATTTT. Residues: CASSPGTGFFADTQYF. The rearrangement joins TRBV7-3 to TRBJ2-3; 9 positions match TRBD1. The CDR3 length is 16 residues. The germline V gene has CDR1 SGHTA and CDR2 FQGTGA. V dropped 5 bases and J dropped 4; count of bases not matched to a gene: 10.